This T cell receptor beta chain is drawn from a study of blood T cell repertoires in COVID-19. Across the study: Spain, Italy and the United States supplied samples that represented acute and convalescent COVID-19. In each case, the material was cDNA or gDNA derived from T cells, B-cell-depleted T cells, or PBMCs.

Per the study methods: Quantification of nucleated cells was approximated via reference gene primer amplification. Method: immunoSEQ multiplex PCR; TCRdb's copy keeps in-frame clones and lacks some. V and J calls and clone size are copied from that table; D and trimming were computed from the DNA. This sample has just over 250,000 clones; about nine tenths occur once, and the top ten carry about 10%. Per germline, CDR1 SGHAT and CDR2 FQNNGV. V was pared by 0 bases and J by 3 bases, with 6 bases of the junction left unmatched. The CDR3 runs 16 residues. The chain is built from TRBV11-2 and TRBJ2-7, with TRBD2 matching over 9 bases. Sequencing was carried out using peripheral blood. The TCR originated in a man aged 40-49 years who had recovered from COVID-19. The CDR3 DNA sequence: TGTGCCAGCAGCTTAGATTTAGCTAGCGGGAACTACGAGCAGTACTTC. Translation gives CASSLDLASGNYEQYF.